This entry features one TCR beta chain sequence. The record originates from a study of OX40 agonist ivuxolimab in advanced cancers. Only in-frame clones appear in the TCRdb table, and some are missing; sequencing was by immunoSEQ multiplex PCR. Here the sample spans tens of thousands of clones, 70% to 90% being singletons. Trimming removed 6 bases from V and 7 bases from J, with 27 bases in between. CDR1 and CDR2 from the germline V gene are LNHDA and SQIVND (reference sequence). This CDR3 region has 17 residues. The sequences come from CD4+ or CD8+ T cells sorted from blood, collected in a trial of the OX40 agonist ivuxolimab. The rearrangement joins TRBV19 to TRBJ1-2, with D possibly matching TRBD1 (5 bases). The source is an adult with an advanced solid tumor such as melanoma, head and neck, liver or kidney cancer. The CDR3 DNA sequence: TGTGCCAGTAGCTCCCAGATCCAGGCAGGGCGCTCTAGTGGCTACACCTTC. This codes for CASSSQIQAGRSSGYTF.